The 20 T cell receptor beta chains in this list originate from one sample, sequenced in a study of beta chain features in type 1 diabetes. Expressed TCRB transcripts got sequenced, as all isolated RNA was reverse transcribed. Some clones are missing from TCRdb's copy, which holds only in-frame ones; the method was immunoSEQ multiplex PCR. The sample includes some 150,000 clones, around 7% of them seen just once. The specimen was central memory CD4+ T cells from blood. The receptors here all came from a woman in her twenties or thirties in good health.

The sample holds a few counts of this clone. The rearrangement joins TRBV5-1 to TRBJ2-1; 8 bases align to TRBD2. The CDR3 extends over 15 amino acids. V trimming: 4 bases; J trimming: 4 bases; junction bases outside the gene matches: 7. CDR1 SGHRS and CDR2 YFSETQ come from the germline V gene. The CDR3 DNA is TGCGCCAGCAGCATCGATAGCGGGATTTACAATGAGCAGTTCTTC. This codes for CASSIDSGIYNEQFF.

The chain joins TRBV7-6 to TRBJ1-1; 9 bases align to TRBD1. The CDR3 consists of 15 residues. V dropped 1 base and J dropped 4; count of bases not matched to a gene: 4. Germline V gene lookup returns CDR1 SGHVS and CDR2 FNYEAQ. The CDR3 sequence is CASSLGNRGRTEAFF. DNA for the CDR3: TGTGCCAGCAGCTTAGGAAACAGGGGGCGCACTGAAGCTTTCTTT.

The chain combines TRBV19 with TRBJ2-3; possible D gene TRBD1, 5 bases. Trimming removed 4 bases from V and 1 base from J, with 12 bases in between. CDR3 size: 15 residues. Germline CDR1 and CDR2: LNHDA and SQIVND (reference sequence). CDR3 residues: CASSTQGVGTDTQYF. CDR3 in DNA: TGTGCCAGTAGTACCCAAGGGGTTGGCACAGATACGCAGTATTTT.

The chain couples TRBV7-8 to TRBJ2-1; D might be TRBD2 (6 bases). Per germline, CDR1 SGHVS and CDR2 FQNEAQ. The CDR3 sequence is 16 residues long. Trimming shortened V by 5 bases and J by 6 bases, and 20 bases separated the two germline ends. CDR3 nucleotides: TGTGCCAGCAGCCCAGGCCTGGGGGGAGAGACCAATGAGCAGTTCTTC. Amino acids: CASSPGLGGETNEQFF.

This clone occurred a few times. This chain joins TRBV6-5 and TRBJ1-2; D is possibly TRBD1 (6 bases). The CDR3 spans 15 residues. V was shortened by 5 bases and J by 0 bases, with 13 bases between the two germline ends. Germline assignment: CDR1 MNHEY and CDR2 SVGAGI. The CDR3 is CASSAQGSPNYGYTF. CDR3 in DNA: TGTGCCAGCAGTGCACAGGGTTCCCCTAACTATGGCTACACCTTC.

This clone was detected only a few times. In the same sample, other DNA sequences code for this CDR3. The rearrangement uses TRBV5-6 and TRBJ2-5, with 9 bases that match TRBD2. J gave up 5 bases and V 0 bases, and 8 bases lay outside the gene matches. Germline V gene lookup returns CDR1 SGHDT and CDR2 YYEEEE. The CDR3 runs 16 residues. CDR3 protein: CASSLEGAGGGETQYF. The CDR3 nucleotides read TGTGCCAGCAGCTTGGAGGGAGCGGGAGGCGGGGAGACCCAGTACTTC.

This clone was seen a few times. The chain couples TRBV6-6 to TRBJ1-2; 9 bases fit TRBD1. Germline CDR1 reads MNHNY; CDR2 reads SVGAGI (reference sequence). V gave up 7 bases and J gave up 8 bases; unmatched junction bases: 11. The CDR3 spans 14 residues. CDR3 sequence: CASTPGTGNLGYTF. The DNA for the CDR3 is TGTGCCAGCACTCCAGGGACAGGGAATTTAGGCTACACCTTC.

The table lists this clone with many counts. V and J are TRBV4-2 and TRBJ1-1; 9 bases map to TRBD1. Germline V lookup: CDR1 LGHNA, CDR2 YNFKEQ. The CDR3 runs 15 residues. Trimming cost V 2 bases and J 4 bases; bases outside gene matches: 5. In DNA, the CDR3 is TGTGCCAGCAGCCAACGTACAGGGGGCGGCACTGAAGCTTTCTTT. It is translated as CASSQRTGGGTEAFF.

The chain carries TRBV11-2 and TRBJ2-7, with a possible D match to TRBD2 (5 bases). This CDR3 has 15 amino acids. V shed 1 base and J shed 4 bases, with 14 bases lying between them. Germline V gives CDR1 SGHAT, CDR2 FQNNGV. The CDR3 region is CASSLGTARGYEQYF. For the CDR3, the DNA is TGTGCCAGCAGCTTAGGCACAGCACGGGGATACGAGCAGTACTTC.

This chain joins TRBV30 and TRBJ2-5; 8 nucleotides line up with TRBD1. The trim removed 0 bases at V and 5 bases at J, leaving 8 bases unmatched. The CDR3 contains 15 residues. Per the germline V gene, CDR1 is GTSNPN and CDR2 is SVGIG (reference sequence). The CDR3 loop is CAWSVTGTGGETQYF. The CDR3, as DNA: TGTGCCTGGAGTGTAACAGGGACAGGCGGGGAGACCCAGTACTTC.

This clone was observed a handful of times. CDR3 loop: CASSENRGTYNEQFF. The CDR3, as DNA: TGTGCCAGCAGTGAGAACAGGGGGACCTACAATGAGCAGTTCTTC. This chain links TRBV28 with TRBJ2-1; 8 bases are a match to TRBD1. The J segment lost 2 bases and the V segment lost 5 bases, leaving 5 bases of the junction unmatched. The germline V gene has CDR1 MDHEN and CDR2 SYDVKM. This CDR3 contains 15 residues.

This clone was observed many times. The chain combines TRBV5-4 with TRBJ2-2; 8 nucleotides agree with TRBD2. The CDR3 extends over 16 amino acids. The V segment lost 3 bases and the J segment 0 bases; nucleotides outside the gene matches: 4. CDR1 and CDR2 from the germline V gene are SGHNT and YYREEE (reference sequence). The CDR3 DNA sequence: TGTGCCAGCAGCTCCGGGGGGGCCTCGAACACCGGGGAGCTGTTTTTT. Translated, it gives CASSSGGASNTGELFF. Full variable domain (remainder filled in from reference TRBV5-4 and TRBJ2-2): ETGVTQSPTHLIKTRGQQVTLRCSSQSGHNTVSWYQQALGQGPQFIFQYYREEENGRGNFPPRFSGLQFPNYSSELNVNALELDDSALYLCASSSGGASNTGELFFGEGSRLTVL.

The gene calls are TRBV5-1 and TRBJ1-4; D may be TRBD1 (5 bases). Germline V gene data show CDR1 as SGHRS and CDR2 as YFSETQ. CDR3 length: 14 residues. Trimming took 5 bases from V and 5 from J, leaving 13 bases between them. The CDR3 nucleotides read TGCGCCAGCAGGACCGGGGACTTAAATGAAAAACTGTTTTTT. It yields the protein CASRTGDLNEKLFF.

The V call is TRBV5-1, the J call TRBJ2-2; a possible D gene is TRBD1 (5 bases). Trimming cost V 1 base and J 1 base, with 5 bases left between them. Germline V lookup: CDR1 SGHRS, CDR2 YFSETQ. The CDR3 totals 14 residues. The CDR3 region has the DNA TGCGCCAGCAGCTTGACAGGGAACACCGGGGAGCTGTTTTTT. It translates to CASSLTGNTGELFF.

The chain joins TRBV29-1 to TRBJ1-4, with 7 nucleotides matching TRBD1. The V and J ends lost 1 base and 12 bases, in that order; junction bases with no gene match: 2. The CDR3 spans 11 residues. In germline, CDR1 is SQVTM, CDR2 ANQGSEA. This CDR3 is CSVEGQGQLFF. CDR3 coding DNA: TGCAGCGTTGAAGGACAGGGCCAACTGTTTTTT.

The chain couples TRBV18 to TRBJ1-5, with a possible D match to TRBD1 (5 bases). V dropped 3 bases and J dropped 10 bases, with 16 bases sitting between them. Germline values: CDR1 KGHSH, CDR2 LQKENI. CDR3 length: 14 amino acids. The DNA of the CDR3 is TGTGCCAGCTCACCCGCGGCTCAGGGCCGACCCCAGCATTTT. This translates into CASSPAAQGRPQHF. Combining the CDR3 with reference TRBV18 and TRBJ1-5 gives the whole variable domain NAGVMQNPRHLVRRRGQEARLRCSPMKGHSHVYWYRQLPEEGLKFMVYLQKENIIDESGMPKERFSAEFPKEGPSILRIQQVVRGDSAAYFCASSPAAQGRPQHFGDGTRLSIL.

Only a few counts were recorded for this clone. V gene TRBV30 combines with J gene TRBJ1-2; 9 bases align to TRBD1. The CDR3 extends over 12 amino acids. The junction had 8 bases not matched to a gene; V was cut back by 8 bases and J by 7 bases. Per germline, CDR1 GTSNPN and CDR2 SVGIG (reference sequence). Here the CDR3 DNA reads TGTGCCCACAACAGGGGGCCTGGTGGCTACACCTTC. Protein: CAHNRGPGGYTF. The whole variable domain, remainder taken from reference TRBV30 and TRBJ1-2, is SQTIHQWPATLVQPVGSPLSLECTVEGTSNPNLYWYRQAAGRGLQLLFYSVGIGQISSEVPQNLSASRPQDRQFILSSKKLLLSDSGFYLCAHNRGPGGYTFGSGTRLTVV.

The genes are TRBV7-2 and TRBJ2-1; tentatively, D is TRBD2 (5 bases). The CDR3 extends over 15 amino acids. Germline V CDR1 and CDR2: SGHTA, FQGNSA. Trimming left V 5 bases short and J 3 bases short, with 14 bases between. CDR3 sequence: CASSLTGSNYNEQFF. As DNA, the CDR3 is TGTGCCAGCAGCCTAACGGGGAGTAACTACAATGAGCAGTTCTTC.

The rearrangement uses TRBV11-2 and TRBJ1-1; 8 nucleotides agree with TRBD1. CDR3 length: 16 amino acids. Germline CDR1 reads SGHAT; CDR2 reads FQNNGV. The junction had 10 bases not matched to a gene; V was cut back by 1 base and J by 6 bases. This chain's CDR3 is CASSLGWAGGGSEAFF. CDR3 DNA sequence: TGTGCCAGCAGCTTAGGCTGGGCAGGGGGCGGATCTGAAGCTTTCTTT.

The chain employs TRBV28 and TRBJ1-2, with 8 bases lining up with TRBD1. The germline V gene has CDR1 MDHEN and CDR2 SYDVKM. Unmatched junction bases numbered 7, after V lost 6 bases and J lost 4 bases. The CDR3 loop spans 14 amino acids. The chain's CDR3 is CASRDGQGRYGYTF. The DNA of the CDR3 is TGTGCCAGCAGGGATGGACAGGGACGCTATGGCTACACCTTC.